The subject of this entry is one T cell receptor (beta chain). The antigen is unknown. These data originate in a study of neoadjuvant nivolumab and ipilimumab in lung cancer. Study conclusions and caveats: TCR clonality did not significantly correlate with pathologic tumor regression.

Only in-frame clones appear in the TCRdb table, and some are missing; sequencing was by immunoSEQ multiplex PCR. Of about 28,000 clones listed, roughly three quarters were seen once; the top ten hold over 15%. Unmatched junction bases numbered 4, after V lost 4 bases and J lost 6 bases. This CDR3 has 13 amino acids. CDR1 is SGHKS, CDR2 YYEKEE, per germline (reference sequence). This receptor was identified in an adult with non-small cell lung cancer. This rearrangement joins TRBV5-5 to TRBJ1-1, with TRBD1 matching 9 bases. The sample in question was tumor tissue, obtained after neoadjuvant nivolumab, alone or with ipilimumab, at or shortly before surgery. The CDR3 region is CASSLDRGAEAFF. CDR3 nucleotide sequence: TGTGCCAGCAGCCTCGACAGGGGGGCTGAAGCTTTCTTT.